The 24 T cell receptor beta chains below come from one sample, sequenced in a study of T cells in Graves' hyperthyroidism and ophthalmopathy. It was RNA transcripts that yielded the amplified TCR beta CDR3 regions. The HTBI primer set drove a first-round RT-PCR of the TCR CDR3. TCRdb re-derived calls from the multiplex PCR reads in MiXCR, one entry per CDR3 protein. Of around 450,000 distinct CDR3 sequences listed, around 16% are singletons. Sample: blood. The source of these receptors is a woman between 18 and 29 years old with Graves' hyperthyroidism.

V is TRBV20-1 and J is TRBJ2-6; no clear D. V lost 4 bases and J 4 bases, leaving 17 bases between the germline ends. This CDR3 contains 16 residues. Per the germline V gene, CDR1 is DFQATT and CDR2 is SNEGSKA (reference sequence). In nucleotides, the CDR3 is TGCAGTGCTATCCATTCGGGTCGAGGAGGGGCCAACGTCCTGACTTTC. Translated: CSAIHSGRGGANVLTF.

This clonotype was picked up many times. V usage is TRBV4-1 and J usage is TRBJ2-3; 8 positions match TRBD2. The CDR3 runs to 15 residues. CDR1 and CDR2 from the germline V gene are MGHRA and YSYEKL. The J segment lost 4 bases and the V segment lost 4 bases, leaving 7 bases of the junction unmatched. CDR3 residues: CASSRLAGGADTQYF. DNA for the CDR3: TGCGCCAGCAGCCGCCTGGCGGGAGGCGCAGATACGCAGTATTTT.

This clonotype was counted a few times. V gene TRBV3-1 combines with J gene TRBJ1-2; possible D gene TRBD1, 5 bases. Germline V gene sequence: CDR1 LGHDT, CDR2 YNNKEL (reference sequence). Trimming shortened V by 11 bases and J by 8 bases, and 21 bases separated the two germline ends. This CDR3 region has 13 residues. The CDR3 region is CASRHGTARGYTF. The DNA of the CDR3 is TGTGCCTCCAGGCACGGGACTGCTCGGGGCTACACCTTC.

This clonotype was counted ten times or more. The rearrangement joins TRBV11-2 to TRBJ1-2; the D gene is possibly TRBD1 (5 bases). CDR1 and CDR2 from the germline V gene are SGHAT and FQNNGV. V lost 0 bases and J 7 bases, leaving 9 bases between the germline ends. The CDR3 extends over 13 amino acids. The CDR3 nucleotides read TGTGCCAGCAGCTTAGAAGGGACGGGTGGCTACACCTTC. Translated, it gives CASSLEGTGGYTF.

The V and J genes are TRBV6-2 or TRBV6-3 and TRBJ2-1; tentatively, D is TRBD1 or TRBD2 (7 bases each). Trimming shortened V by 6 bases and J by 9 bases, and 15 bases separated the two germline ends. The CDR3 is made up of 13 amino acids. In germline, CDR1 is MNHEY, CDR2 SVGEGT. CDR3 amino acids: CASSAAGGGEQFF. The CDR3 DNA sequence: TGTGCCAGCAGCGCCGCAGGGGGGGGTGAGCAGTTCTTC.

This clonotype was found a few times. The chain employs TRBV5-8 and TRBJ2-7; 11 bases align to TRBD1. The CDR3 extends over 14 amino acids. In germline, CDR1 is SGHTS, CDR2 YDEGEE. With V trimmed by 7 bases and J by 3 bases, 6 bases remained unmatched. Here the CDR3 DNA reads TGTGCCAGCGTACCGGGACAGGGGGGCTACGAGCAGTACTTC. Amino acids: CASVPGQGGYEQYF.

There are many counts of this clonotype. The genes are TRBV6-5 and TRBJ1-1, with D tentatively TRBD1 (5 bases). Per the germline V gene, CDR1 is MNHEY and CDR2 is SVGAGI. This CDR3 is built from 14 residues. Trimming removed 2 bases from V and 11 bases from J, with 18 bases in between. CDR3 in DNA: TGTGCCAGCAGTTACCGCCCGGGGGACCGGGGGGCTTTCTTT. Its protein is CASSYRPGDRGAFF.

This clonotype was observed many times. The chain has TRBV29-1 and TRBJ1-4; maybe TRBD1 (6 bases). The CDR3 is 14 residues long. The V gene lost 6 bases and the J gene lost 1 base, with 12 bases spanning the gap. Per germline, CDR1 SQVTM and CDR2 ANQGSEA. The CDR3 DNA reads TGCAGCGTCACCCAGGGGAAAACTAATGAAAAACTGTTTTTT. It specifies CSVTQGKTNEKLFF.

There are many counts of this clonotype. The genes are TRBV7-3 and TRBJ1-2, with D possibly matching TRBD1 (5 bases). The V end lost 10 bases, the J end lost 8 bases, and 11 bases lay between the germline ends. This CDR3 is built from 10 residues. Germline V gene data show CDR1 as SGHTA and CDR2 as FQGTGA. CDR3 in amino acids: CAKRGVGYTF. For the CDR3, the DNA is TGTGCCAAGCGGGGGGTAGGCTACACCTTC.

CDR3 coding DNA: TGCAGTGCCCAACCGAGGGGCGGGGGAACCTACAATGAGCAGTTCTTC. Encoded protein: CSAQPRGGGTYNEQFF. This chain connects TRBV20-1 to TRBJ2-1; 7 positions agree with TRBD2. The CDR3 runs to 16 residues. Germline V gene data show CDR1 as DFQATT and CDR2 as SNEGSKA (reference sequence). The junction had 13 bases not matched to a gene; V was cut back by 6 bases and J by 2 bases.

The table lists this clonotype with a few counts. V and J are TRBV7-2 and TRBJ2-3; D is perhaps TRBD1 (5 bases). CDR1 and CDR2 (germline): SGHTA, FQGNSA. Trimming shortened V by 5 bases and J by 2 bases, and 17 bases separated the two germline ends. The CDR3 runs to 16 residues. This CDR3 is CASSAWGRRYTDTQYF. The CDR3, as DNA: TGTGCCAGCAGCGCCTGGGGCAGGCGATACACAGATACGCAGTATTTT.

This clonotype has more than one count but fewer than ten. The rearrangement joins TRBV19 to TRBJ1-6, with 8 bases lining up with TRBD1. The CDR3 consists of 14 residues. CDR1 and CDR2 from the germline V gene are LNHDA and SQIVND (reference sequence). Trimming took 5 bases from V and 5 from J; bases not matched to a gene: 2. CDR3: CASSYRGDNSPLHF. CDR3 nucleotide sequence: TGTGCCAGTAGTTACAGGGGGGATAATTCACCCCTCCACTTT.

This clonotype occurred many times. The rearrangement joins TRBV3-1 to TRBJ2-3; perhaps TRBD1 as D (6 bases). The CDR3 runs to 15 residues. V lost 0 bases and J 0 bases, leaving 7 bases between the germline ends. Germline assignment: CDR1 LGHDT and CDR2 YNNKEL (reference sequence). The CDR3 DNA reads TGTGCCAGCAGCCAAGAAGGGGGAAGCACAGATACGCAGTATTTT. This encodes CASSQEGGSTDTQYF.

This clonotype was detected a few times. The rearrangement uses TRBV9 and TRBJ2-1; TRBD2 matches 12 bases. V trimming: 1 base; J trimming: 3 bases; junction bases outside the gene matches: 2. This CDR3 contains 16 residues. Germline V lookup: CDR1 SGDLS, CDR2 YYNGEE. Here the CDR3 reads CASSVRTSGNYNEQFF. DNA for the CDR3: TGTGCCAGCAGCGTACGGACTAGCGGGAACTACAATGAGCAGTTCTTC.

This clonotype has at least ten counts. This chain joins TRBV7-3 and TRBJ2-3; 10 bases align to TRBD2. With V trimmed by 4 bases and J by 2 bases, 3 bases remained unmatched. Germline assignment: CDR1 SGHTA and CDR2 FQGTGA. The CDR3 is 15 residues long. CDR3 sequence reads: CASSSGTSVTDTQYF. For the CDR3, the DNA is TGTGCCAGCAGCTCCGGGACTAGCGTCACAGATACGCAGTATTTT.

Ten or more counts support this clonotype. Written as DNA, the CDR3 is TGTGCCAGCAGGGGGAAAGCTCCGGAGCAGTATTTT. Residues: CASRGKAPEQYF. The V call is TRBV7-9, the J call TRBJ2-3; D is unclear. CDR1 and CDR2 (germline): SEHNR, FQNEAQ (reference sequence). The V gene lost 6 bases and the J gene lost 11 bases, with 15 bases spanning the gap. CDR3 length: 12 residues.

Note on this clonotype: A much larger clone differs from this one at a single base, so this may be a read error. V gene TRBV5-1 combines with J gene TRBJ1-1; 10 bases fit TRBD1. Per the germline V gene, CDR1 is SGHRS and CDR2 is YFSETQ. This CDR3 is built from 12 residues. Losses at the gene ends were 5 bases for V and 10 bases for J; bases not matched to a gene: 5. CDR3: CASSPTGGGAFF. CDR3 nucleotide sequence: TGCGCCAGCAGTCCGACAGGGGGCGGAGCTTTCTTT.

This clonotype occurred many times. The rearrangement links TRBV7-2 to TRBJ2-7; 14 bases map to TRBD2. This CDR3 has 17 amino acids. Germline loops: CDR1 SGHTA, CDR2 FQGNSA. V shed 3 bases, J shed 3 bases, and the junction held 7 bases outside the gene matches. CDR3 in DNA: TGTGCCAGCAGCTTCCGACTAGCGGGGGGGCAAATCTACGAGCAGTACTTC. It codes for CASSFRLAGGQIYEQYF.

The chain uses TRBV19 and TRBJ1-1, with a possible D match to TRBD1 (5 bases). Deletions cut 0 bases from V and 4 bases from J, with 12 bases between. The CDR3 extends over 15 amino acids. The V gene's germline CDR1 is LNHDA and CDR2 SQIVND (reference sequence). CDR3 loop: CASSIEATGGTEAFF. CDR3 in DNA: TGTGCCAGTAGTATAGAAGCGACGGGGGGCACTGAAGCTTTCTTT.

V is TRBV28 and J is TRBJ1-5, with D maybe TRBD1 (5 bases). This CDR3 spans 14 amino acids. Germline CDR1 MDHEN, CDR2 SYDVKM. Trimming pared 3 bases from V and 6 bases from J, leaving 12 bases between. The CDR3 nucleotides read TGTGCCAGCAGTTTGGGGGGGGTAGGTCAGCCCCAGCATTTT. Protein: CASSLGGVGQPQHF.

This clonotype was counted only a few times. This chain links TRBV6-1 with TRBJ1-1; perhaps TRBD1 as D (6 bases). The CDR3 is made up of 14 amino acids. Germline V lookup: CDR1 MNHNS, CDR2 SASEGT. Trimming pared 5 bases from V and 4 bases from J, leaving 14 bases between. The CDR3 DNA follows: TGTGCCAGCAGTAGACGGACAGAGATCACTGAAGCTTTCTTT. Its translation is CASSRRTEITEAFF.

This clonotype was recorded many times. The chain recombines TRBV20-1 with TRBJ2-7; possibly TRBD2 for D (5 bases). V dropped 3 bases and J dropped 2 bases, with 17 bases sitting between them. Per the germline V gene, CDR1 is DFQATT and CDR2 is SNEGSKA (reference sequence). The CDR3 length is 15 residues. The chain's CDR3 is CSARGSAGTTYEQYF. As DNA, the CDR3 is TGCAGTGCTAGGGGCTCGGCGGGTACGACCTACGAGCAGTACTTC.

This clonotype has at least ten counts. The chain employs TRBV6-1 and TRBJ2-2; TRBD1 or TRBD2 may be the D gene (6 bases each). This CDR3 comprises 14 residues. CDR1 is MNHNS and CDR2 is SASEGT in the germline V gene. V was shortened by 8 bases and J by 8 bases, with 18 bases between the two germline ends. In DNA, the CDR3 is TGTGCCAGCTCAAACGGGAGAGGGGGAGGGGAGCTGTTTTTT. It codes for CASSNGRGGGELFF.

There are a few counts of this clonotype. The chain's CDR3 is CASRGGLTDTQYF. CDR3 DNA sequence: TGTGCCAGCCGAGGGGGTCTCACAGATACGCAGTATTTT. The V call is TRBV19, the J call TRBJ2-3, with D tentatively TRBD1 (6 bases). V lost 9 bases and J 2 bases, leaving 12 bases between the germline ends. The CDR3 covers 13 residues. Germline V lookup: CDR1 LNHDA, CDR2 SQIVND (reference sequence).